This note documents a single T cell receptor beta chain sequence. This record belongs to a study of blood T cells in healthy people across ages. CDR3 length: 14 amino acids. V was pared by 6 bases and J by 0 bases, with 10 bases between. A second PCR of roughly 7 to 11 cycles used a sample-barcoded 5' primer and a J-beta primer mix. MiXCR, run by TCRdb on the 5' RACE reads, gives a single entry per CDR3 protein. Of some 1.8 million distinct CDR3 sequences in the sample, 30% to 40% were seen once. Sequenced sample: blood. This rearrangement joins TRBV12-3 or TRBV12-4 to TRBJ2-3; no clear D. The source is a human donor in good health. The CDR3 loop reads CASRFLQSTDTQYF. The CDR3 DNA follows: TGTGCCAGCAGATTCTTACAGAGCACAGATACGCAGTATTTT.